This TCR beta chain derives from a study of CXCR3-negative and CXCR3-positive naive CD8 T cells. Overall study results and limits: CXCR3-positive naive cells had more hydrophobic TRB CDR3s than CXCR3-negative naive cells.

Concerning this clonotype itself: The antigen is undetermined.

The naive CD8+ gate required CD45RO-CCR7+CD27+CD95- phenotype. Through 5' RACE with UMI labels, the TRB cDNA libraries were prepared. Using the 5' RACE reads, TCRdb records one entry per CDR3 protein without DNA. This sample's clone table lists about 60,000 distinct CDR3 sequences. CDR3 size: 15 residues. Material for sequencing was naive CXCR3+ CD8+ T cells from blood. Subset reported: CD45RO-CCR7+CD27+CD95- naive CD8+ T cells expressing CXCR3 (TNR3+). This receptor was taken from a human donor in good health. Some clones in this sample may be carry-over from other donors' samples. The chain combines TRBV23-1 with TRBJ2-7; TCRdb calls TRBD2, which cannot be checked without DNA. TRBV23-1 is an open reading frame whose function is uncertain. CDR3 protein: CASSQALGGLYEQYF.